This T cell receptor beta chain was identified during a study of blood T cell repertoires in COVID-19. The overall study: Collection of acute and convalescent COVID-19 samples took place in the United States, Italy and Spain. PBMCs, B-cell-depleted T cells, or T cells were the source of the cDNA or gDNA that made up the material.

Seattle-derived patients entered the study during active infection and were followed longitudinally. As originally analysed: Estimation of nucleated cell counts was performed using reference gene primer amplification. Clones were read by immunoSEQ multiplex PCR, and TCRdb kept only the in-frame ones, dropping some. That table furnishes V, J and clone size, whereas the DNA furnished D and trimming. The sample includes tens of thousands of clones, approximately 80% of them seen just once. The sequence was obtained from a man aged 45-65 years with COVID-19, enrolled during active disease. The sample was peripheral blood.

The CDR3 region has the DNA TGTGCCAGCAGCTTTTCCCAGGGGGCCGTCGAGACCCAGTACTTC. This gives the protein CASSFSQGAVETQYF. The rearrangement links TRBV7-2 to TRBJ2-5; 8 nucleotides match TRBD1. The germline V gene has CDR1 SGHTA and CDR2 FQGNSA. V lost 3 bases to trimming and J lost 5 bases; unmatched junction nucleotides: 8. The CDR3 extends over 15 amino acids.